The 27 T cell receptor beta chains presented below share a single source sample, sequenced in a study of low-dose radiotherapy and immunotherapy resistance in tumors. Priming of first-strand cDNA relied on TRAV- and TRBV-specific primers (covering alpha and beta chains). A constant-region primer paired with the V-primer adapter amplified TCRs over about 18 PCR cycles. TCRdb reanalysed the reads using MiXCR and keeps one entry per CDR3 protein. The sample lists more than 90,000 distinct CDR3 sequences, 20% to 25% occurring once. The time point denotes: after trial treatment. Treatment defined: LDRT plus nivolumab, ipilimumab, low-dose cyclophosphamide and aspirin (RACIN trial). This specimen consisted of PBMCs, obtained after low-dose radiotherapy plus immunotherapy. These receptors were obtained from a male donor with prostate cancer.

This clonotype was seen a few times. The V call is TRBV11-2, the J call TRBJ1-3; no firm D call. This CDR3 spans 13 amino acids. Germline CDR1 and CDR2: SGHAT and FQNNGV. V gave up 2 bases and J gave up 8 bases, with 10 bases separating them. The CDR3 coding sequence is TGTGCCAGCAGCTTATTTGGGCGGGACACCATATATTTT. It yields the protein CASSLFGRDTIYF.

The J gene is TRBJ2-3, the V gene TRBV7-9, with 10 bases aligning to TRBD2. Looked up from germline, CDR1 is SEHNR and CDR2 is FQNEAQ (reference sequence). This CDR3 has 16 amino acids. V lost 3 bases, J lost 1 base, and 4 bases stayed unmatched. CDR3 bases: TGTGCCAGCAGCTTTAATAGCGGGGGGCGCACAGATACGCAGTATTTT. Residues: CASSFNSGGRTDTQYF.

With respect to this clonotype: A single base separates this from a much larger clone, so it may be a read error. As the CDR3 is not closed by the conserved phenylalanine or tryptophan, this likely results from a read error. This chain connects TRBV5-5 to TRBJ2-1, with 7 bases matching TRBD1. J was trimmed by 5 bases and V by 3 bases; bases with no gene match: 2. There are 13 residues in the CDR3. The germline V gene has CDR1 SGHKS and CDR2 YYEKEE (reference sequence). In nucleotides, the CDR3 is TGTGCCAGCAGCTGGGACAGTGACAATGAGCAGTTCCTC. Translation gives CASSWDSDNEQFL.

The chain uses TRBV20-1 and TRBJ1-2, with TRBD1 matching over 7 bases. J gave up 3 bases and V 4 bases, and 5 bases lay outside the gene matches. This CDR3 region has 13 residues. The V gene's germline CDR1 is DFQATT and CDR2 SNEGSKA (reference sequence). CDR3 coding DNA: TGCAGTGCTAACGACAGGGAGGACTATGGCTACACCTTC. The encoded protein is CSANDREDYGYTF.

This clonotype was counted at least ten times. The genes are TRBV6-6 and TRBJ1-5; D is perhaps TRBD1 (5 bases). Trimming pared 5 bases from V and 1 base from J, leaving 9 bases between. The CDR3 covers 14 residues. Per the germline V gene, CDR1 is MNHNY and CDR2 is SVGAGI (reference sequence). The chain's CDR3 is CASSHWDSNQPQHF. The CDR3 coding sequence is TGTGCCAGCAGTCACTGGGACAGCAATCAGCCCCAGCATTTT.

This clonotype was picked up many times. CDR3: CASSLEDSPRNQPQHF. The CDR3 coding sequence is TGCGCCAGCAGCTTGGAGGACAGCCCTAGGAATCAGCCCCAGCATTTT. The rearrangement uses TRBV5-1 and TRBJ1-5; D might be TRBD1 (6 bases). Germline V gives CDR1 SGHRS, CDR2 YFSETQ. This CDR3 contains 16 residues. The germline V and J ends were trimmed by 0 bases and 4 bases, with 14 bases remaining between them.

This clonotype was recorded many times. The V call is TRBV7-2, the J call TRBJ1-5, with 7 bases lining up with TRBD1. With V trimmed by 2 bases and J by 3 bases, 4 bases remained unmatched. This CDR3 is built from 15 residues. The germline V gene has CDR1 SGHTA and CDR2 FQGNSA. Here the CDR3 DNA reads TGTGCCAGCAGCTTAACCCAGGGGGTCAATCAGCCCCAGCATTTT. This codes for CASSLTQGVNQPQHF.

Many counts were recorded for this clonotype. The rearrangement joins TRBV19 to TRBJ2-5; D gene ambiguous. The germline V gene has CDR1 LNHDA and CDR2 SQIVND (reference sequence). CDR3 length equals 13 residues. Between the trimmed V and J ends, which lost 3 bases and 2 bases, there was a span of 7 bases. CDR3 region: CASSMGLQETQYF. CDR3 bases: TGTGCCAGTAGTATGGGTCTACAAGAGACCCAGTACTTC.

CDR3 bases: TGTGCCAGCAGAGGGCGCGCAGGGGGCTTCGGTGGCTACACCTTC. It codes for CASRGRAGGFGGYTF. The V and J genes are TRBV12-3 or TRBV12-4 and TRBJ1-2, with 8 nucleotides matching TRBD1. This CDR3 is 15 amino acids long. The V gene end was trimmed by 6 bases and the J gene end by 7 bases; junction bases not matched to a gene: 13.

This clonotype was recorded many times. The rearrangement links TRBV30 to TRBJ1-3; 11 nucleotides align to TRBD1. Germline CDR1 reads GTSNPN; CDR2 reads SVGIG (reference sequence). The CDR3 consists of 14 residues. Trimming took 1 base from V and 9 from J; bases not matched to a gene: 5. The chain's CDR3 is CAWSDGQGAITIYF. CDR3 DNA sequence: TGTGCCTGGAGTGACGGACAGGGGGCTATCACCATATATTTT.

This clonotype was seen many times. The genes are TRBV6-1 and TRBJ2-3; D unclear. Per the germline V gene, CDR1 is MNHNS and CDR2 is SASEGT. V was clipped by 6 bases and J by 4 bases, with 11 bases between them. The CDR3 is 13 residues long. The CDR3 sequence: CASSDGPADTQYF. The DNA for the CDR3 is TGTGCCAGCAGCGATGGACCAGCAGATACGCAGTATTTT.

There are many counts of this clonotype. The chain recombines TRBV12-3 or TRBV12-4 with TRBJ1-6, with a tentative D call TRBD1 (5 bases). Trimming stripped 5 bases from V and 10 bases from J, with 18 bases between. The CDR3 length is 15 residues. This chain's CDR3 is CASSRGVGDVSPLHF. For the CDR3, the DNA is TGTGCCAGCAGTCGAGGGGTGGGAGACGTGTCACCCCTCCACTTT.

The chain has TRBV19 and TRBJ2-3, with D maybe TRBD1 (6 bases). The V end lost 5 bases, the J end lost 0 bases, and 15 bases lay between the germline ends. The CDR3 is made up of 16 amino acids. Germline V lookup: CDR1 LNHDA, CDR2 SQIVND (reference sequence). CDR3 sequence (DNA): TGTGCCAGTAGTCCTGGGACAAGGTATAGCACAGATACGCAGTATTTT. Protein sequence: CASSPGTRYSTDTQYF. The full variable domain, its missing parts supplied by reference TRBV19 and TRBJ2-3, is DGGITQSPKYLFRKEGQNVTLSCEQNLNHDAMYWYRQDPGQGLRLIYYSQIVNDFQKGDIAEGYSVSREKKESFPLTVTSAQKNPTAFYLCASSPGTRYSTDTQYFGPGTRLTVL.

This clonotype has a count of ten or more. This sequence joins TRBV7-8 and TRBJ2-1; the D gene is possibly TRBD1 (6 bases). Germline loops: CDR1 SGHVS, CDR2 FQNEAQ. This CDR3 has 16 residues. V lost 2 bases, J lost 2 bases, and 13 bases lay in between. CDR3 amino acids: CASSLQGNFAYNEQFF. Written as DNA, the CDR3 is TGTGCCAGCAGCTTACAGGGGAATTTTGCCTACAATGAGCAGTTCTTC.

This clonotype was picked up many times. This sequence joins TRBV6-5 and TRBJ1-1; tentative D call: TRBD1 (5 bases). Trimming took 4 bases from V and 0 from J, leaving 12 bases between them. Germline V gene lookup returns CDR1 MNHEY and CDR2 SVGAGI. CDR3 length: 15 residues. The CDR3 protein is CASSSLGGVNTEAFF. CDR3 DNA sequence: TGTGCCAGCAGTTCCCTGGGGGGAGTGAACACTGAAGCTTTCTTT.

The sample holds many counts of this clonotype. This chain links TRBV2 with TRBJ2-7, with a possible D match to TRBD2 (6 bases). V lost 7 bases and J 0 bases, leaving 19 bases between the germline ends. Germline loops: CDR1 SNHLY, CDR2 FYNNEI. CDR3 size: 16 residues. The CDR3 spells CASTQWGGDGSYEQYF. CDR3 nucleotide sequence: TGTGCCAGCACCCAATGGGGCGGGGACGGCTCCTACGAGCAGTACTTC.

This clonotype was seen repeatedly, ten times or more. The chain employs TRBV29-1 and TRBJ2-5, with D tentatively TRBD2 (6 bases). Per the germline V gene, CDR1 is SQVTM and CDR2 is ANQGSEA. Trimming cost V 7 bases and J 0 bases, with 12 bases left between them. The CDR3 has 13 residues. In nucleotides, the CDR3 is TGCAGCGGCGCCGGGGACTACCAAGAGACCCAGTACTTC. It translates to CSGAGDYQETQYF.

The chain is built from TRBV29-1 and TRBJ2-1; 7 bases are shared with TRBD2. V gave up 7 bases and J gave up 3 bases; unmatched junction bases: 6. Germline CDR1 reads SQVTM; CDR2 reads ANQGSEA. The CDR3 has 13 amino acids. In DNA form, the CDR3 reads TGCAGCGGACGGACGGGGGGCTACAATGAGCAGTTCTTC. It specifies CSGRTGGYNEQFF.

This clonotype has ten or more counts. The chain employs TRBV5-1 and TRBJ2-7; 9 nucleotides match TRBD1. Germline values: CDR1 SGHRS, CDR2 YFSETQ. The CDR3 is 15 residues long. J lost 6 bases, V lost 5 bases, and 12 bases had no gene match. The CDR3 is CASRQTPGQGGEQYF. The CDR3 bases are TGCGCCAGCAGACAAACCCCGGGACAGGGAGGCGAGCAGTACTTC.

This chain joins TRBV12-3 or TRBV12-4 and TRBJ1-6; a weak D match, TRBD1 (6 bases). The CDR3 contains 14 residues. V was cut by 5 bases and J by 10 bases, with 15 bases left in between. This CDR3 is CASSQGGGSSPLHF. The DNA for the CDR3 is TGTGCCAGCAGTCAAGGCGGGGGCTCGTCACCCCTCCACTTT.

On this clonotype: The DNA is left out, because the CDR3 cannot be placed on it with certainty; the CDR3 is given as TCRdb lists it. The chain couples TRBV5-1 to TRBJ2-2; the table's D call of TRBD1 was not tested on the DNA. The CDR3 is made up of 18 amino acids, end residues included. Per the germline V gene, CDR1 is SGHRS and CDR2 is YFSETQ. The chain's CDR3 is CASSRDRGRAGELFFFFF.

This chain connects TRBV6-2 or TRBV6-3 to TRBJ2-3; 12 nucleotides align to TRBD1. This CDR3 is 17 amino acids long. Germline V gene lookup returns CDR1 MNHEY and CDR2 SVGEGT. V shed 0 bases and J 5 bases; nucleotides not matched to a gene: 6. CDR3 sequence: CASSYSLGQGARDTQYF. The DNA of the CDR3 is TGTGCCAGCAGTTACTCACTGGGACAGGGGGCGAGAGATACGCAGTATTTT.

This clonotype was seen repeatedly, ten times or more. The chain recombines TRBV7-9 with TRBJ1-1; 7 bases align to TRBD1. The J segment lost 4 bases and the V segment lost 5 bases, leaving 19 bases of the junction unmatched. Germline CDR1 SEHNR, CDR2 FQNEAQ (reference sequence). There are 18 residues in the CDR3. The CDR3 DNA reads TGTGCCAGCAGCGTGGGGGCGTACAGGGGCCGGGATGGCACTGAAGCTTTCTTT. Translated, it gives CASSVGAYRGRDGTEAFF.

This rearrangement joins TRBV28 to TRBJ1-1; 11 bases align to TRBD1. The CDR3 length is 16 residues. Germline V lookup: CDR1 MDHEN, CDR2 SYDVKM. V was pared by 3 bases and J by 4 bases, with 7 bases of the junction left unmatched. The CDR3 spells CASSFEDRGPGTEAFF. In DNA form, the CDR3 reads TGTGCCAGCAGTTTCGAGGACAGGGGGCCCGGCACTGAAGCTTTCTTT.

The J gene is TRBJ2-1, the V gene TRBV5-1; TRBD1 or TRBD2 may be the D gene (5 bases each). In germline, CDR1 is SGHRS, CDR2 YFSETQ. This CDR3 contains 14 residues. The V gene lost 1 base and the J gene lost 8 bases, with 13 bases spanning the gap. CDR3 loop: CASSLLGDVHEQFF. DNA for the CDR3: TGCGCCAGCAGCTTGTTAGGGGACGTACATGAGCAGTTCTTC.

Remarks on this clonotype: This may come from a read error, since a much larger clone is one base off. The rearrangement uses TRBV6-2 or TRBV6-3 and TRBJ2-2, with D perhaps TRBD2 (5 bases). Germline V gene lookup returns CDR1 MNHEY and CDR2 SVGEGT. The CDR3 loop spans 15 amino acids. V was cut by 8 bases and J by 4 bases, with 17 bases left in between. The CDR3 is CASCRPGRGTGELFF. CDR3 DNA: TGTGCCAGCTGTCGGCCCGGCCGGGGCACCGGGGAGCTGTTTTTT.

This clonotype was observed at least ten times. The CDR3 DNA follows: TGTGCCAGTAGTTCCCAAGAGACCCAGTACTTC. Translation gives CASSSQETQYF. This sequence joins TRBV19 and TRBJ2-5, with D uncertain. The CDR3 contains 11 residues. Per the germline V gene, CDR1 is LNHDA and CDR2 is SQIVND (reference sequence). Deletions cut 5 bases from V and 1 base from J, with 2 bases between.